These 3 T cell receptor beta chains came from one sample sequenced in a study of PD-1 blockade in mismatch repair-deficient tumors. TCRdb's table, derived via immunoSEQ multiplex PCR, lists solely in-frame clones and lacks some. The sample shows approximately 38,000 clones, around 83% of them seen only once. This specimen was peripheral blood, taken about 81 weeks after starting pembrolizumab. These receptors were collected from an adult with mismatch repair-deficient cancer.

The chain is built from TRBV18 and TRBJ2-7, with D possibly matching TRBD1 (5 bases). Trimming took off 1 base at V and 2 bases at J, with 12 bases between the two ends. Germline V lookup: CDR1 KGHSH, CDR2 LQKENI. The CDR3 is 15 residues long. In nucleotides, the CDR3 is TGTGCCAGCTCACCACAGCGAACAGGACCCTACGAGCAGTACTTC. Translating it yields CASSPQRTGPYEQYF.

This chain connects TRBV7-8 to TRBJ2-1; D gene unclear. Trimming cost V 1 base and J 11 bases, with 18 bases left between them. From germline, CDR1 is SGHVS and CDR2 FQNEAQ. The CDR3 totals 15 residues. The CDR3 nucleotides are TGTGCCAGCAGCTTAGGGGATAGGGCTCGAAAGAAGCAGTTCTTC. Translation: CASSLGDRARKKQFF.

The rearrangement joins TRBV7-6 to TRBJ2-7, with 9 bases aligning to TRBD2. V lost 5 bases, J lost 12 bases, and 17 bases stayed unmatched. Germline V gene lookup returns CDR1 SGHVS and CDR2 FNYEAQ. The CDR3 contains 15 residues. CDR3 sequence: CASSPPGLAVPIWYF. The CDR3 DNA reads as TGTGCCAGCAGCCCGCCGGGACTAGCCGTCCCTATTTGGTACTTC.